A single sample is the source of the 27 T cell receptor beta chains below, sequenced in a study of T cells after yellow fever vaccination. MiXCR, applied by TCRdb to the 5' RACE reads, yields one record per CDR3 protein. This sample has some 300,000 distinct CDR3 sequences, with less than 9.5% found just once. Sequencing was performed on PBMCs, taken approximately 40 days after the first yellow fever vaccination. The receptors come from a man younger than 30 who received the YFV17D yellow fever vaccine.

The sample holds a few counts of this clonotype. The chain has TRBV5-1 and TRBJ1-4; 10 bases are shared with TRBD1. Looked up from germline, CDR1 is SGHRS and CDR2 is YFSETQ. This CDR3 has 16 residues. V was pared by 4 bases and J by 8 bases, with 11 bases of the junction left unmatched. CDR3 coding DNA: TGCGCCAGCAGCCCCTCCGGGACAGGGGTCATGGAAAAACTGTTTTTT. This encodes CASSPSGTGVMEKLFF.

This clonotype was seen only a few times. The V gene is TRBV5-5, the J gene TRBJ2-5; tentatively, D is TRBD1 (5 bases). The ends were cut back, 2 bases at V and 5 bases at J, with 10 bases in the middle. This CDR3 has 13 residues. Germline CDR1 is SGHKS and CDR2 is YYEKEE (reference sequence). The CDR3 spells CASSFSGSETQYF. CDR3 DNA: TGTGCCAGCAGCTTTTCAGGGTCCGAGACCCAGTACTTC.

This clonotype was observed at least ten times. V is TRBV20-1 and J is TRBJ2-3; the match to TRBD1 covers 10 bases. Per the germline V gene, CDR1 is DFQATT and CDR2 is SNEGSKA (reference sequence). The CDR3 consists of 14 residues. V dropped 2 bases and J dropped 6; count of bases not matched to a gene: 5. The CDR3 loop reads CSARRDRGADTQYF. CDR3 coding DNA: TGCAGTGCTAGACGGGACAGGGGTGCGGATACGCAGTATTTT.

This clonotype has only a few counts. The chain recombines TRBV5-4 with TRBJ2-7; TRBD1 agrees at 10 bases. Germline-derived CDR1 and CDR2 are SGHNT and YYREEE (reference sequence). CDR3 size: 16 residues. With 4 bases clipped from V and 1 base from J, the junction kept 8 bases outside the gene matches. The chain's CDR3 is CASSKIGTGASYEQYF. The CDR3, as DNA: TGTGCCAGCAGCAAAATAGGGACAGGGGCATCCTACGAGCAGTACTTC.

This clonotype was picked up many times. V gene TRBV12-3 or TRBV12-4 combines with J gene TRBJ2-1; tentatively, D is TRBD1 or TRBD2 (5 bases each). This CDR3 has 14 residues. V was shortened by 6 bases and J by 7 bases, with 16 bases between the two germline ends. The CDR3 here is CASSPPYGGNEQFF. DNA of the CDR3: TGTGCCAGCAGCCCCCCCTATGGGGGAAATGAGCAGTTCTTC.

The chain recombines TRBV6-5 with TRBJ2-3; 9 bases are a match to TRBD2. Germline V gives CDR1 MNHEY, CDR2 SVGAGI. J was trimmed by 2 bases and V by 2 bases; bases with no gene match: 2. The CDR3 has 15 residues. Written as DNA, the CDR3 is TGTGCCAGCAGTTACCCTAGCGGGGACACAGATACGCAGTATTTT. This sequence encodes CASSYPSGDTDTQYF.

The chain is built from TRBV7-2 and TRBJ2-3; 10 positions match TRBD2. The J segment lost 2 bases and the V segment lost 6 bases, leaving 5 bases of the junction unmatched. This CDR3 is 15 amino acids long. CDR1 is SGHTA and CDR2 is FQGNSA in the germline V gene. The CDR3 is CASSRAGGYTDTQYF. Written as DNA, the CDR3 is TGTGCCAGCAGTCGAGCGGGGGGGTACACAGATACGCAGTATTTT. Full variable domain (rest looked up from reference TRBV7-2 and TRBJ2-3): GAGVSQSPSNKVTEKGKDVELRCDPISGHTALYWYRQSLGQGLEFLIYFQGNSAPDKSGLPSDRFSAERTGGSVSTLTIQRTQQEDSAVYLCASSRAGGYTDTQYFGPGTRLTVL.

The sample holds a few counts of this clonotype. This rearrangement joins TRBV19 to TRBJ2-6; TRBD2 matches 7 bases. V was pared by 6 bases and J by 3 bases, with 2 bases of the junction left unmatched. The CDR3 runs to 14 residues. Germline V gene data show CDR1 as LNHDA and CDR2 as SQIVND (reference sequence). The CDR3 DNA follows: TGTGCCAGTAGGCGGGGGTATGGGGCCAACGTCCTGACTTTC. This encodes CASRRGYGANVLTF.

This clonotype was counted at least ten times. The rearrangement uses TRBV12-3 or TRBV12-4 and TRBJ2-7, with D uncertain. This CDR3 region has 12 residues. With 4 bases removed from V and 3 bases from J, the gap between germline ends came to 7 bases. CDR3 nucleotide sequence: TGTGCCAGCAGTTCAGGAGACTACGAGCAGTACGTC. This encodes CASSSGDYEQYV.

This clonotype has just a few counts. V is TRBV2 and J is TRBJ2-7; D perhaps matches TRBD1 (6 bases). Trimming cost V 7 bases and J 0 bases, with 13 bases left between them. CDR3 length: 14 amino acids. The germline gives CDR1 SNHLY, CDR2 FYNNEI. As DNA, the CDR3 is TGTGCCAGCAAAGAGACAGGAGGCTCCTACGAGCAGTACTTC. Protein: CASKETGGSYEQYF.

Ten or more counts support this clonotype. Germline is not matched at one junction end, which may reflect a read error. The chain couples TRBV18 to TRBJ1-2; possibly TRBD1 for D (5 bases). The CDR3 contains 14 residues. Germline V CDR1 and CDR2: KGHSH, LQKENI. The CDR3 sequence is CASSPGTDNYGYTF. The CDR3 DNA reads TGCGCCAGCAGCCCCGGGACGGACAACTATGGCTACACCTTC.

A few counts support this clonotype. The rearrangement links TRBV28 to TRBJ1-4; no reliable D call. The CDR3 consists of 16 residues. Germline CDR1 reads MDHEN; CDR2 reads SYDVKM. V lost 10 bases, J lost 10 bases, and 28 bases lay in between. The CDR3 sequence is CATRWPPDVAVGKLFF. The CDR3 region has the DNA TGTGCCACCCGTTGGCCCCCGGACGTGGCAGTTGGAAAACTGTTTTTT.

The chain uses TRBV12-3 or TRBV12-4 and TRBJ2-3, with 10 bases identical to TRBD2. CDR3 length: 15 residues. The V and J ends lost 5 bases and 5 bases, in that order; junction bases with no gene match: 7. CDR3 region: CASSPAGGRVDTQYF. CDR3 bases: TGTGCCAGCAGTCCAGCGGGGGGGCGGGTAGATACGCAGTATTTT.

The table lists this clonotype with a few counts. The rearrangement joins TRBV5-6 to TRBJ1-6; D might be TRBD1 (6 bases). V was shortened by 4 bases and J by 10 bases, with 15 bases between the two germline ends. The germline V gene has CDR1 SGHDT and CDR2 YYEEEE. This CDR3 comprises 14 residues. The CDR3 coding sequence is TGTGCCAGCAGCCCCCACAGGGCTACCTCACCCCTCCACTTT. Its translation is CASSPHRATSPLHF.

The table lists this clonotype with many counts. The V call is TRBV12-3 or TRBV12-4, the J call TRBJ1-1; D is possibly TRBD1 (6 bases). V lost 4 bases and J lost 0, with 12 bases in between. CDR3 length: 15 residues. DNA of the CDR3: TGTGCCAGCAGTTATACAGGGCTCATGAACACTGAAGCTTTCTTT. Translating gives CASSYTGLMNTEAFF.

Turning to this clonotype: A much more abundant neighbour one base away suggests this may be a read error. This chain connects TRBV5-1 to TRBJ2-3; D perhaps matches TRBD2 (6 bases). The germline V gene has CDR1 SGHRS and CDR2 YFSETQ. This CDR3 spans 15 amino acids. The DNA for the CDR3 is TGCGCCAGCAGCTTGGGACTAGTCGGCACAGGTACGCAGTATTTT. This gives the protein CASSLGLVGTGTQYF.

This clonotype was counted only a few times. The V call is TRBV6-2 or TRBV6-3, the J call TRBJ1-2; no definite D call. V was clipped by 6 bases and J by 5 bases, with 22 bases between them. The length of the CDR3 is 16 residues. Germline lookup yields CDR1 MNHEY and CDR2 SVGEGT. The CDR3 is CASSQNQGLIAYGYTF. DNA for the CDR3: TGTGCCAGCAGCCAAAACCAAGGTCTCATTGCATATGGCTACACCTTC.

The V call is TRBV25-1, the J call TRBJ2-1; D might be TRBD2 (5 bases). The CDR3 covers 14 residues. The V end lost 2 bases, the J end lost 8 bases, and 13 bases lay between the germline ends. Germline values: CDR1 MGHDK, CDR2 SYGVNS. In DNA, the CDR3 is TGTGCCAGCAGTGAAGAGGGAACGCGCCATGAGCAGTTCTTC. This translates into CASSEEGTRHEQFF.

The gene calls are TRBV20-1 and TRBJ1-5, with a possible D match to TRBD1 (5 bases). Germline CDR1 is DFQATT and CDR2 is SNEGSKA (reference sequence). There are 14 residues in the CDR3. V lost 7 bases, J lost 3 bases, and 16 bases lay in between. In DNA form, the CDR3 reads TGCAGTGTGGACCGGGGCAGCATCAATCAGCCCCAGCATTTT. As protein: CSVDRGSINQPQHF.

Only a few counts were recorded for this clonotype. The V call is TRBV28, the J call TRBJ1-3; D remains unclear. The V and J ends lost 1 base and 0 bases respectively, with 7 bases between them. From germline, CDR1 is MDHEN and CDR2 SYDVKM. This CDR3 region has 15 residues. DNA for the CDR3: TGTGCCAGCAGTTTATTGGGCCTCTCTGGAAACACCATATATTTT. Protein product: CASSLLGLSGNTIYF.

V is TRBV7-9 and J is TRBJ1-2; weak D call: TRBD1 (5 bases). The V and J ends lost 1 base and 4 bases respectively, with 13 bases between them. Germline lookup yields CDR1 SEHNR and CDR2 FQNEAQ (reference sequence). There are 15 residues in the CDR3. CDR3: CASSLVVQGPYGYTF. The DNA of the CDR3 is TGTGCCAGCAGCTTAGTAGTCCAGGGTCCCTATGGCTACACCTTC.

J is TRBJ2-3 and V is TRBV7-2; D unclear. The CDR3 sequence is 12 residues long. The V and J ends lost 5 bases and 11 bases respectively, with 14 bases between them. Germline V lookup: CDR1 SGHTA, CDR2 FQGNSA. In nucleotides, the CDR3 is TGTGCCAGCAGCGGGGTACCTTATGTGCAGTATTTT. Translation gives CASSGVPYVQYF.

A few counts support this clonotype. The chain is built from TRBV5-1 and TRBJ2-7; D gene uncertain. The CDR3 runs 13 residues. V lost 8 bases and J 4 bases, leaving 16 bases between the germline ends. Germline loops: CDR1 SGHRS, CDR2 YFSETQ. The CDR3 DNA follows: TGCGCCAGTCCGGGTCAAACATTTTACGAGCAGTACTTC. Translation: CASPGQTFYEQYF.

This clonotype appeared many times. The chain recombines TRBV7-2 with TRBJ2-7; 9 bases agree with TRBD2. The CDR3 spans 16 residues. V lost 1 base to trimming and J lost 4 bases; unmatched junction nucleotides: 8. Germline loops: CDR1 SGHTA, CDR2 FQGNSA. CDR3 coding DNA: TGTGCCAGCAGCTTAGAGGGCGGGGGGGCTGGTTACGAGCAGTACTTC. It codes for CASSLEGGGAGYEQYF.

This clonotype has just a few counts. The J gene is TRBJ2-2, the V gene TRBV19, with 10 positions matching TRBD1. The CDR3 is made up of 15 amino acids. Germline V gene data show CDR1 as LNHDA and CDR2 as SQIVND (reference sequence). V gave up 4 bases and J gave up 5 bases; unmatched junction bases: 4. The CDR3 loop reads CASSTWDRGTGELFF. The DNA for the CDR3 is TGTGCCAGTAGTACATGGGACAGGGGAACCGGGGAGCTGTTTTTT.

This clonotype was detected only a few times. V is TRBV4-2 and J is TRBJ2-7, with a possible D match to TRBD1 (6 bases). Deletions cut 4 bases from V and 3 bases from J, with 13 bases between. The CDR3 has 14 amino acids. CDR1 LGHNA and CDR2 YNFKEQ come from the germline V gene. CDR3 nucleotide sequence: TGTGCCAGCAGCCCAGGACAGACCGACTACGAGCAGTACTTC. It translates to CASSPGQTDYEQYF.

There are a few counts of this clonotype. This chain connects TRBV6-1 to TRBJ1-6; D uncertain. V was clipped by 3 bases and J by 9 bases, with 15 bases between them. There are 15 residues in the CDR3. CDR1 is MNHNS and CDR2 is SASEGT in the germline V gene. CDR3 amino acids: CASSDWDPGRSPLHF. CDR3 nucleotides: TGTGCCAGCAGTGATTGGGATCCGGGTCGTTCACCCCTCCACTTT.